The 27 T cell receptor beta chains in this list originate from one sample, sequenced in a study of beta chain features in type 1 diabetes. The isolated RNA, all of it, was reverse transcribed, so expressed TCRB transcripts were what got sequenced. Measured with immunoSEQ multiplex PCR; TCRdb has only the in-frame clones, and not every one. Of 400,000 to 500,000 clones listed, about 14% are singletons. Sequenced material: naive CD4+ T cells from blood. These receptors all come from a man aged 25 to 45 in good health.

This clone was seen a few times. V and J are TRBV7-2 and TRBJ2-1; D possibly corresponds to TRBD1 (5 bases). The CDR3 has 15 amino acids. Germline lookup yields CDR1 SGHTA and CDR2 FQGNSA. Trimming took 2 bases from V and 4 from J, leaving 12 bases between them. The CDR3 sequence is CASSLSWQGYNEQFF. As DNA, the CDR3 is TGTGCCAGCAGCTTATCTTGGCAGGGTTACAATGAGCAGTTCTTC.

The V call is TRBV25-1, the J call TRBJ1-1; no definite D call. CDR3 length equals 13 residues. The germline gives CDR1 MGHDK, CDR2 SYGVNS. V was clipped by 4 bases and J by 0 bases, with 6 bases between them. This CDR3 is CASSVRMNTEAFF. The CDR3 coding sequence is TGTGCCAGCAGTGTAAGGATGAACACTGAAGCTTTCTTT.

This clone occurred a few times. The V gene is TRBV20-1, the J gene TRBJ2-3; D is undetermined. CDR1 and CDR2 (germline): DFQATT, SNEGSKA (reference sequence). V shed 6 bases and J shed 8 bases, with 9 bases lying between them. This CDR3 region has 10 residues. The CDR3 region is CSADMGTQYF. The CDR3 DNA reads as TGCAGTGCCGATATGGGTACGCAGTATTTT.

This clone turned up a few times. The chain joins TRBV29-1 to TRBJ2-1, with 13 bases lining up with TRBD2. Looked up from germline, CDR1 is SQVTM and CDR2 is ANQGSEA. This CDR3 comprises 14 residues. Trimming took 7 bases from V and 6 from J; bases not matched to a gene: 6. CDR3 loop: CSGVTSGRVNEQFF. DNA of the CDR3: TGCAGCGGTGTTACTAGCGGGAGGGTCAATGAGCAGTTCTTC.

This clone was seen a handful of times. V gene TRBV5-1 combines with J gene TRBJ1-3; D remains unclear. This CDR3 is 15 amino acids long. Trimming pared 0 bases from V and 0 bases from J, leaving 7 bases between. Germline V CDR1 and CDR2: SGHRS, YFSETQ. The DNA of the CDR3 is TGCGCCAGCAGCTTGGCCCAGAGCTCTGGAAACACCATATATTTT. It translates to CASSLAQSSGNTIYF.

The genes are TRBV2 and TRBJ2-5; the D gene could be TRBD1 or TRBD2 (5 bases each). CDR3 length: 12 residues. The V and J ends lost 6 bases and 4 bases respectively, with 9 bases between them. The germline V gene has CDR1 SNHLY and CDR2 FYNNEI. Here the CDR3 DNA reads TGTGCCAGCAGGGGGGACGGAGAGACCCAGTACTTC. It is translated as CASRGDGETQYF.

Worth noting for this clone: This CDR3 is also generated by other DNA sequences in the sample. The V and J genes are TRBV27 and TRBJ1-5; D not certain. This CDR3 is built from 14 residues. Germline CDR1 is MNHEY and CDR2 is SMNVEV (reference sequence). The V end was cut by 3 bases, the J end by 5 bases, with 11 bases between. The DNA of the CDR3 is TGTGCCAGCAGTTTCAGAGGAGGCGATCAGCCCCAGCATTTT. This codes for CASSFRGGDQPQHF.

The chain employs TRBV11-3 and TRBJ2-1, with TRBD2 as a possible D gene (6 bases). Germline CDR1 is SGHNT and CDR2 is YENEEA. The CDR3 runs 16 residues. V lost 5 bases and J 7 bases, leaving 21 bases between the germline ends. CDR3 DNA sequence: TGTGCCAGCAGCCTAAGATCTGGGGTCCGGGGGAATGAGCAGTTCTTC. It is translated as CASSLRSGVRGNEQFF.

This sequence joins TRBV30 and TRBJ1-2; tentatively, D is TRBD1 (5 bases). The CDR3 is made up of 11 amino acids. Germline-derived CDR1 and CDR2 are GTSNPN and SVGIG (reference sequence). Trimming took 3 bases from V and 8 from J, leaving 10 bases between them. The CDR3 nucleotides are TGTGCCTGGAGGTACGAGGGGGGCTACACCTTC. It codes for CAWRYEGGYTF.

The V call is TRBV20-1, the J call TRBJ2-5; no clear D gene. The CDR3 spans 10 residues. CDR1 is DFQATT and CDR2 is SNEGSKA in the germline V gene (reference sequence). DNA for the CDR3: TGCAGCCCCCGGGAAGAGACCCAGTACTTC. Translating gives CSPREETQYF.

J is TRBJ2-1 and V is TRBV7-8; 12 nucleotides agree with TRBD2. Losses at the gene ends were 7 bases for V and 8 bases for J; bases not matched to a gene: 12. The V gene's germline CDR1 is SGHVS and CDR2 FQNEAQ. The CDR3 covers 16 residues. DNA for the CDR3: TGTGCCAGCAACCTAGCGGGAGGGCCTATTGGCGATGAGCAGTTCTTC. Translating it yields CASNLAGGPIGDEQFF.

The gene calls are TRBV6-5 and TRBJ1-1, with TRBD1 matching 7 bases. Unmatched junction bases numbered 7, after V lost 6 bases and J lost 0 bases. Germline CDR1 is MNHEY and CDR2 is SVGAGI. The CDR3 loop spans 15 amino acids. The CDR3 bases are TGTGCCAGCAGCAAGGGACAGAATGTGAACACTGAAGCTTTCTTT. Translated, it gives CASSKGQNVNTEAFF.

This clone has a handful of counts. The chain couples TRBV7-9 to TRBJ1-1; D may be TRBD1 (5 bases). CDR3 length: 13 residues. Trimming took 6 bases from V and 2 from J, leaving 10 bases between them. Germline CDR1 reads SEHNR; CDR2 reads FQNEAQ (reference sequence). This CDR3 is CASRYRDNTEAFF. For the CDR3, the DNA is TGTGCCAGCAGGTACCGGGACAACACTGAAGCTTTCTTT.

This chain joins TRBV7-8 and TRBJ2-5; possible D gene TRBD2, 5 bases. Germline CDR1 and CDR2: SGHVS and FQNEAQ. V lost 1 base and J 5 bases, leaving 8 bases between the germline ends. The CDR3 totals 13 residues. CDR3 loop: CASSLGTVETQYF. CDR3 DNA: TGTGCCAGCAGCTTAGGGACTGTCGAGACCCAGTACTTC. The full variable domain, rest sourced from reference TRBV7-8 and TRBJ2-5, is GAGVSQSPRYKVAKRGQDVALRCDPISGHVSLFWYQQALGQGPEFLTYFQNEAQLDKSGLPSDRFFAERPEGSVSTLKIQRTQQEDSAVYLCASSLGTVETQYFGPGTRLLVL.

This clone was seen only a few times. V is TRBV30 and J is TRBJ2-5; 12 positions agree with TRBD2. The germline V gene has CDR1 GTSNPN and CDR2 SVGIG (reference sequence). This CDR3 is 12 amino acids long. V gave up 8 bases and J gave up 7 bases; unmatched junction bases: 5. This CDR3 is CALAGGPATQYF. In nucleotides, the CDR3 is TGTGCCCTAGCGGGAGGGCCAGCGACCCAGTACTTC.

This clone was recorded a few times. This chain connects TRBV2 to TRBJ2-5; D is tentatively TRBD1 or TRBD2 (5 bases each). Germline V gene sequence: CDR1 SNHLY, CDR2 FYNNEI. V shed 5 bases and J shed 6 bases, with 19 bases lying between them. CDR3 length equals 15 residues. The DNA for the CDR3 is TGTGCCAGCAGTCTTAAAAGGGGTGACTACCAGACCCAGTACTTC. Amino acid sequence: CASSLKRGDYQTQYF.

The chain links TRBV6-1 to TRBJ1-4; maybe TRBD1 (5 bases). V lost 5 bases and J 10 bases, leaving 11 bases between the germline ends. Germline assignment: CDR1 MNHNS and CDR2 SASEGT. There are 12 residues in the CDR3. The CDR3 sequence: CASSYQGGKLFF. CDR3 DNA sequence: TGTGCCAGCAGTTATCAGGGTGGAAAACTGTTTTTT.

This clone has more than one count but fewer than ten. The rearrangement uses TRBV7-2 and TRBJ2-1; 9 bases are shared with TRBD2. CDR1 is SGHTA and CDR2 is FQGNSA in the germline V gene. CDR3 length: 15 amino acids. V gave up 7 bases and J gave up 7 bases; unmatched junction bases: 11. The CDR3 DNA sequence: TGTGCCAGCACTCCACCGGGACTAGCTCAAAATGAGCAGTTCTTC. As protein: CASTPPGLAQNEQFF.

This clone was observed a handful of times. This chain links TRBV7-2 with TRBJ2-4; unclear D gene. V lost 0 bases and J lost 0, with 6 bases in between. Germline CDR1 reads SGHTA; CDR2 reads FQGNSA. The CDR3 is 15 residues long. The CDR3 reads CASSLAEIAKNIQYF. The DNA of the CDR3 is TGTGCCAGCAGCTTAGCCGAGATAGCCAAAAACATTCAGTACTTC.

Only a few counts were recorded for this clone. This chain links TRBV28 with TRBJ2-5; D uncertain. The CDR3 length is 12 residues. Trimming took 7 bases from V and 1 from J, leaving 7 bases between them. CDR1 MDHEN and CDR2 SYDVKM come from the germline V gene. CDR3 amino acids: CASKSGQETQYF. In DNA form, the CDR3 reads TGTGCCAGCAAATCAGGCCAAGAGACCCAGTACTTC.

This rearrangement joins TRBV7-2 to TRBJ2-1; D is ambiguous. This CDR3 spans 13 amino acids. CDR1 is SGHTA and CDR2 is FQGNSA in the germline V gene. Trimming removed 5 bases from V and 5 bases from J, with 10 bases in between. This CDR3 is CASSHSINNEQFF. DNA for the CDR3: TGTGCCAGCAGCCATAGTATAAACAATGAGCAGTTCTTC. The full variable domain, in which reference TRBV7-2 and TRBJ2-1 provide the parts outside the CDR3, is GAGVSQSPSNKVTEKGKDVELRCDPISGHTALYWYRQSLGQGLEFLIYFQGNSAPDKSGLPSDRFSAERTGGSVSTLTIQRTQQEDSAVYLCASSHSINNEQFFGPGTRLTVL.

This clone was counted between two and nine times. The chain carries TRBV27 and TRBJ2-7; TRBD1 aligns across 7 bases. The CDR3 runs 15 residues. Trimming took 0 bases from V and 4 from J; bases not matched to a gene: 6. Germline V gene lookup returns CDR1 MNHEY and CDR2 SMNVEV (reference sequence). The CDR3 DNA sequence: TGTGCCAGCAGTTTATCACACGGGACAGCATACGAGCAGTACGTC. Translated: CASSLSHGTAYEQYV.

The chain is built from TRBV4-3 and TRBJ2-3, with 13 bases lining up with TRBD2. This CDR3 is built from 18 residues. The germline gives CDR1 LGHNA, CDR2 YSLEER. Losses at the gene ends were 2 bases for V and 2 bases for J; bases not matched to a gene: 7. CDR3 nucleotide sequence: TGCGCCAGCAGCCAACAGACTAGCGGGGGGTCCTACACAGATACGCAGTATTTT. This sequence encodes CASSQQTSGGSYTDTQYF.

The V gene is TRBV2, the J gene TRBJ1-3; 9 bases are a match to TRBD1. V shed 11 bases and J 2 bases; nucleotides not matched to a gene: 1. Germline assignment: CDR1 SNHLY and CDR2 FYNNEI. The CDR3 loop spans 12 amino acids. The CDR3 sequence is CAGTGTGNTIYF. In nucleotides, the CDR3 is TGTGCCGGGACAGGGACTGGAAACACCATATATTTT.

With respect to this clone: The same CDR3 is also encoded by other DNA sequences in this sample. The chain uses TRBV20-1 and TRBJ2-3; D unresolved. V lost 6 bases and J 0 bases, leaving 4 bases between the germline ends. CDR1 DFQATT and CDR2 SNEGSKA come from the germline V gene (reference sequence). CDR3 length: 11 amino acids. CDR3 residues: CSAPSTDTQYF. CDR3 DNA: TGCAGTGCCCCTAGCACAGATACGCAGTATTTT.

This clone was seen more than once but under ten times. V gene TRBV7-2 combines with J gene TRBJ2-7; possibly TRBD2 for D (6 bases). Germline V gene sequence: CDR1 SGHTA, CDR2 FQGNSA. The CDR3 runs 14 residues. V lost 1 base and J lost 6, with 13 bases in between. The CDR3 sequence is CASSLVRNSGEQYF. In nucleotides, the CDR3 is TGTGCCAGCAGCTTAGTTCGGAATAGCGGCGAGCAGTACTTC.

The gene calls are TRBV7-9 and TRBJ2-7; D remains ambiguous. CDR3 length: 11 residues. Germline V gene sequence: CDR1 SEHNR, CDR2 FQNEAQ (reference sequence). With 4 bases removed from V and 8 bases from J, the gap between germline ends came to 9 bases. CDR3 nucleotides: TGTGCCAGCAGCTCGGGTGGCCAGCAGTACTTC. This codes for CASSSGGQQYF.